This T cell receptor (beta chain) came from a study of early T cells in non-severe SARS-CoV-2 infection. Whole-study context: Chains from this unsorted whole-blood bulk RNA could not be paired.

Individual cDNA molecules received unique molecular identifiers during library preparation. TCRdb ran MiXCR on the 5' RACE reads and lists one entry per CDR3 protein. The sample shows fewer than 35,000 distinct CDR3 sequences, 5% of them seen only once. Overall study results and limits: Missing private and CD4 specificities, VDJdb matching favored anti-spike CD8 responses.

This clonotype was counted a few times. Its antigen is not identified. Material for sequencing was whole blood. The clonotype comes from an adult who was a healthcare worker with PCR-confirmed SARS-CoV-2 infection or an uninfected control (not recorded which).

The CDR3 loop is CASSRAGGNNEQFF. The CDR3 bases are TGCGCCAGCAGCCGGGCAGGGGGGAACAATGAGCAGTTCTTC. This chain connects TRBV5-1 to TRBJ2-1, with D possibly TRBD1 on 7 matching bases. V shed 4 bases and J shed 5 bases, with 13 bases lying between them. This CDR3 spans 14 amino acids. Germline V gives CDR1 SGHRS, CDR2 YFSETQ.